A selection of T cell receptor beta chains follows, all from one sample in a study of naive and memory T cell subsets. Via MiXCR, TCRdb re-called the UMI-ligation and nested PCR reads, giving one row per CDR3 protein. The sample has about 2,800 distinct CDR3 sequences; 6% to 8% are singletons. The sample taken for sequencing was effector memory CD8+ T cells from blood. Receptors were obtained from a human donor in good health. Both conserved end residues are part of each CDR3. The order of the fields is V gene, D gene, clone size, J gene, CDR3 protein, CDR3 DNA. The D gene is left open where the match is weak. The size entry is marked missing in some rows and otherwise reads once, few, many or a size class.

TRBV28,-,many,TRBJ1-1,CASSLELLRDTEAFF,TGTGCCAGCAGTTTGGAACTCCTTAGGGACACTGAAGCTTTCTTT
TRBV7-9,-,-,TRBJ2-1,CASSARPIGSPVPLQFF,TGTGCCAGCAGCGCCCGGCCGATCGGGAGCCCCGTTCCGTTGCAGTTCTTC
TRBV11-2,-,many,TRBJ2-4,CASSLGFGIQYF,TGTGCCAGCAGCTTAGGGTTTGGCATTCAGTACTTC
TRBV6-1,TRBD1,many,TRBJ2-7,CASSDPGTGGFYEQYF,TGTGCCAGCAGTGATCCTGGGACAGGGGGCTTTTACGAGCAGTACTTC
TRBV9,-,-,TRBJ1-1,CASSVVGGLAEAFF,TGTGCCAGCAGCGTAGTTGGGGGCTTGGCTGAAGCTTTCTTT
TRBV27,TRBD2,medium-sized,TRBJ2-3,CASSARAGGYTDTQYF,TGTGCCAGCAGTGCTCGTGCGGGGGGATACACAGATACGCAGTATTTT
TRBV27,-,few,TRBJ1-4,CASRVSGTTNEKLFF,TGTGCCAGCCGAGTCTCAGGGACAACTAATGAAAAACTGTTTTTT
TRBV2,TRBD1,-,TRBJ1-2,CASRDRGPDGYGYTF,TGTGCCAGCCGGGACAGGGGGCCTGATGGCTATGGCTACACCTTC
TRBV5-4,-,-,TRBJ2-3,CASSLGGRQDTQYF,TGTGCCAGCAGCTTGGGAGGGAGACAAGATACGCAGTATTTT
TRBV28,TRBD2,-,TRBJ2-1,CASSRGTSRDNEQFF,TGTGCCAGCAGTCGGGGGACTAGTCGGGACAATGAGCAGTTCTTC
TRBV28,TRBD1,-,TRBJ1-1,CASSLQQGFTEAFF,TGTGCCAGCAGTTTACAACAGGGGTTCACTGAAGCTTTCTTT
TRBV28,TRBD1,few,TRBJ2-2,CASSSRDRNTGELFF,TGTGCCAGCAGTTCCCGGGACAGAAACACCGGGGAGCTGTTTTTT
TRBV9,TRBD1,few,TRBJ2-2,CASSVLGGAGTGELFF,TGTGCCAGCAGCGTTTTAGGGGGCGCGGGCACCGGGGAGCTGTTTTTT
TRBV6-1,-,few,TRBJ1-1,CASSRGLNTEAFF,TGTGCCAGCAGCCGGGGTCTGAACACTGAAGCTTTCTTT
TRBV4-1,TRBD2,many,TRBJ2-1,CASSHRLAGESEQFF,TGCGCCAGCAGCCACCGACTAGCGGGAGAGAGTGAGCAGTTCTTC
TRBV4-1,-,many,TRBJ2-3,CASSQYPGTAADTQYF,TGCGCCAGCAGCCAGTACCCCGGGACTGCGGCCGATACGCAGTATTTT
TRBV27,TRBD2,many,TRBJ2-1,CASSRGLAGRWPFF,TGTGCCAGCAGTCGGGGACTAGCGGGAAGGTGGCCTTTCTTC
TRBV7-8,TRBD1,-,TRBJ2-1,CASSFRTGGSYNEQFF,TGTGCCAGCAGCTTTCGGACAGGGGGCTCCTACAATGAGCAGTTCTTC
TRBV12-3/TRBV12-4,-,many,TRBJ1-6,CASSFSGNSPLHF,TGTGCCAGCAGTTTTTCCGGTAATTCACCCCTCCACTTT
TRBV15,-,many,TRBJ2-3,CATSRGSSTDTQYF,TGTGCCACCAGCAGAGGGTCTAGCACAGATACGCAGTATTTT
TRBV9,-,-,TRBJ2-3,CASSAEGEAGDTQYF,TGTGCCAGCAGCGCCGAAGGGGAGGCGGGAGATACGCAGTATTTT
TRBV4-1,-,many,TRBJ2-3,CASSPTTGLQADTQYF,TGCGCCAGCAGCCCGACGACAGGCCTACAGGCAGATACGCAGTATTTT
TRBV23-1,-,medium-sized,TRBJ2-1,CASSQDVHRHCSYNEQFF,TGCGCCAGCAGTCAGGATGTTCATAGGCATTGCTCCTACAATGAGCAGTTCTTC
TRBV6-1,-,few,TRBJ2-1,CASSKPQQFF,TGTGCCAGCAGTAAACCTCAGCAGTTCTTC
TRBV2,-,-,TRBJ1-6,CASSELSRLSPLHF,TGTGCCAGCAGTGAATTATCCAGGCTTTCACCCCTCCACTTT
TRBV6-4,TRBD1,few,TRBJ2-2,CASSLRGPRTSPGELFF,TGTGCCAGCAGCCTGAGGGGGCCACGGACCAGCCCCGGGGAGCTGTTTTTT
TRBV15,-,many,TRBJ1-1,CATSDQDANTEAFF,TGTGCCACCAGCGATCAGGACGCGAACACTGAAGCTTTCTTT
TRBV20-1,TRBD2,many,TRBJ2-5,CSARDGEGPGLAGPRETQYF,TGCAGTGCTAGAGATGGGGAGGGTCCAGGACTAGCGGGACCAAGGGAGACCCAGTACTTC
TRBV5-4,TRBD1,many,TRBJ2-1,CASSFRQGARNEQFF,TGTGCCAGCAGCTTTCGACAGGGGGCGAGGAATGAGCAGTTCTTC
TRBV28,TRBD1,-,TRBJ1-2,CASRPRDRQLYNYGDTF,TGTGCCAGCAGGCCCCGGGACAGACAACTTTACAACTATGGCGACACCTTC
TRBV11-2,-,many,TRBJ1-1,CASSLEVRTEAFF,TGTGCCAGCAGCTTAGAGGTACGCACTGAAGCTTTCTTT
TRBV7-6,-,few,TRBJ2-6,CASSPADSSSGANVLTF,TGTGCCAGCAGCCCAGCGGACAGCTCCTCTGGGGCCAACGTCCTGACTTTC
TRBV2,TRBD1,medium-sized,TRBJ2-2,CASKSGQVSPGELFF,TGTGCCAGCAAATCTGGACAGGTCTCCCCCGGGGAGCTGTTTTTT
TRBV9,TRBD2,many,TRBJ2-1,CASSAQLARSSYNEQFF,TGTGCCAGCAGCGCCCAACTAGCGAGAAGCTCCTACAATGAGCAGTTCTTC
TRBV25-1,TRBD2,few,TRBJ2-7,CASRPGTSGRESYEQYF,TGTGCCAGCAGACCGGGGACTAGCGGGAGGGAGAGCTACGAGCAGTACTTC
TRBV5-5,-,few,TRBJ2-4,CASSLDLKNIQYF,TGTGCCAGCAGCTTGGATCTAAAAAACATTCAGTACTTC
TRBV7-2,-,-,TRBJ1-2,CASSFYSFYETQNYGYTF,TGTGCCAGCAGCTTCTATTCCTTTTATGAGACCCAAAACTATGGCTACACCTTC
TRBV9,-,many,TRBJ2-2,CASRQGTGELFF,TGTGCCAGCAGACAGGGAACCGGGGAGCTGTTTTTT
TRBV29-1,-,few,TRBJ2-1,CSVETNRQEQFF,TGCAGCGTTGAGACGAACCGACAGGAGCAGTTCTTC
TRBV9,TRBD2,-,TRBJ2-3,CASSPTSGRADTQYF,TGTGCCAGCAGCCCGACTAGCGGGAGGGCAGATACGCAGTATTTT
TRBV24-1,TRBD1,many,TRBJ2-1,CATSDLQGQGAAEQFF,TGTGCCACCAGTGATTTGCAGGGACAGGGGGCGGCTGAGCAGTTCTTC
TRBV9,TRBD1,many,TRBJ2-7,CASSASGTGSYEQYF,TGTGCCAGCAGCGCGTCCGGGACAGGGTCCTACGAGCAGTACTTC
TRBV7-9,TRBD1,medium-sized,TRBJ1-6,CASSSHDGQGQGSPLHF,TGTGCCAGCAGCTCTCACGACGGACAGGGGCAAGGATCACCCCTCCACTTT